The 20 T cell receptor beta chains listed next were all sequenced from one sample in a study of post-analysis software for immune sequencing data. Whole-study findings and limits: Among roughly five TRBV segments more frequent in patients than controls were TRBV5-6, TRBV5-1 and TRBV20-1.

Which antigens these TCRs recognize remains unknown. TCR beta cDNA libraries included unique molecular identifiers. Each CDR3 protein gets one entry after TCRdb re-called the PCR reads with MiXCR. The sample records hundreds of thousands of distinct CDR3 sequences, roughly 30% being singletons. Sequenced sample: blood. Receptors originate from a girl between 10 and 17 years old with multiple sclerosis.

This clonotype was seen only a few times. V is TRBV11-1 and J is TRBJ1-1, with TRBD1 matching 9 bases. The CDR3 consists of 14 residues. Germline values: CDR1 SGHAT, CDR2 FQDESV (reference sequence). With V trimmed by 3 bases and J by 5 bases, 4 bases remained unmatched. In nucleotides, the CDR3 is TGTGCCAGCAGCTTCTACAGGGGGCGAACTGAAGCTTTCTTT. Amino acid sequence: CASSFYRGRTEAFF.

The rearrangement uses TRBV29-1 and TRBJ1-2, with a tentative D call TRBD1 (5 bases). The V end lost 7 bases, the J end lost 5 bases, and 14 bases lay between the germline ends. The CDR3 sequence is 12 residues long. Germline CDR1 is SQVTM and CDR2 is ANQGSEA. DNA for the CDR3: TGCAGCGCCGAGCGAGGGGATTATGGCTACACCTTC. It yields the protein CSAERGDYGYTF.

This clonotype has only a few counts. The chain carries TRBV6-1 and TRBJ2-7; the match to TRBD1 covers 9 bases. The J call may be incorrect, as the DNA end agrees better with TRBJ2-5. This CDR3 contains 13 residues. Germline loops: CDR1 MNHNS, CDR2 SASEGT. This CDR3 reads CASRGTGTETQYF. The CDR3 coding sequence is TGTGCCAGCAGAGGGACAGGGACCGAGACCCAGTACTTC.

The rearrangement links TRBV12-3 or TRBV12-4 to TRBJ1-6; a weak D match, TRBD1 (5 bases). The CDR3 is 16 amino acids. V was trimmed by 8 bases and J by 6 bases, leaving 20 bases between them. The CDR3 is CASLGGGSTLNSPLHF. DNA of the CDR3: TGTGCCAGCCTCGGGGGGGGTTCTACCCTTAATTCACCCCTCCACTTT.

This clonotype was counted only a few times. V and J are TRBV4-1 and TRBJ1-1; D remains ambiguous. The CDR3 is made up of 11 amino acids. The V end lost 6 bases, the J end lost 11 bases, and 13 bases lay between the germline ends. Germline V gene lookup returns CDR1 MGHRA and CDR2 YSYEKL. For the CDR3, the DNA is TGCGCCAGCAGAGGGCAGACGGGCGCTTTCTTT. Translating gives CASRGQTGAFF.

This clonotype has just a few counts. The CDR3 is CSGSGGRDEQFF. CDR3 in DNA: TGCAGTGGCAGCGGGGGGAGGGATGAGCAGTTCTTC. The gene calls are TRBV20-1 and TRBJ2-1; 9 nucleotides line up with TRBD2. With V trimmed by 7 bases and J by 8 bases, 6 bases remained unmatched. This CDR3 spans 12 amino acids. Germline CDR1 is DFQATT and CDR2 is SNEGSKA (reference sequence).

This rearrangement joins TRBV4-1 to TRBJ2-7; 7 nucleotides match TRBD1. Germline CDR1 and CDR2: MGHRA and YSYEKL. This CDR3 comprises 14 residues. The V gene end was trimmed by 3 bases and the J gene end by 9 bases; junction bases not matched to a gene: 11. The CDR3 DNA is TGCGCCAGCAGCCATTTGGGACAGCTTGACGGGCAGTACTTC. This encodes CASSHLGQLDGQYF.

This clonotype has only a few counts. The J gene is TRBJ2-5, the V gene TRBV9; 7 bases fit TRBD1. CDR1 SGDLS and CDR2 YYNGEE come from the germline V gene. The J segment lost 5 bases and the V segment lost 0 bases, leaving 4 bases of the junction unmatched. This CDR3 region has 14 residues. CDR3 sequence: CASSVGGQRETQYF. The CDR3 DNA follows: TGTGCCAGCAGCGTAGGGGGACAGCGGGAGACCCAGTACTTC.

This chain connects TRBV2 to TRBJ2-3; 12 positions agree with TRBD2. J lost 5 bases, V lost 0 bases, and 12 bases had no gene match. The CDR3 runs to 19 residues. Per the germline V gene, CDR1 is SNHLY and CDR2 is FYNNEI. DNA of the CDR3: TGTGCCAGCAGTGAAGCTCCCCCTCTAGCGGGGGGGCCGGGAGATACGCAGTATTTT. Translating gives CASSEAPPLAGGPGDTQYF.

This clonotype has a handful of counts. The chain combines TRBV6-5 with TRBJ2-1; D unclear. CDR1 is MNHEY and CDR2 is SVGAGI in the germline V gene. Trimming cost V 0 bases and J 0 bases, with 9 bases left between them. The CDR3 loop spans 16 amino acids. DNA of the CDR3: TGTGCCAGCAGTTACTCGCCCAGGAGCTCCTACAATGAGCAGTTCTTC. Its protein product is CASSYSPRSSYNEQFF.

This clonotype was seen repeatedly, ten times or more. J is TRBJ2-6 and V is TRBV20-1, with D perhaps TRBD2 (5 bases). The CDR3 has 16 amino acids. Looked up from germline, CDR1 is DFQATT and CDR2 is SNEGSKA (reference sequence). V was cut by 5 bases and J by 0 bases, with 14 bases left in between. CDR3 nucleotide sequence: TGCAGTGCTGATACCGGGGAGCCCTCTGGGGCCAACGTCCTGACTTTC. This codes for CSADTGEPSGANVLTF.

This clonotype was seen only once. The chain combines TRBV4-1 with TRBJ2-1; tentatively, D is TRBD1 or TRBD2 (5 bases each). Germline CDR1 and CDR2: MGHRA and YSYEKL. V was trimmed by 0 bases and J by 9 bases, leaving 12 bases between them. The CDR3 length is 14 residues. This CDR3 reads CASSQDPRGGEQFF. CDR3 nucleotides: TGCGCCAGCAGCCAAGATCCACGGGGCGGTGAGCAGTTCTTC.

The chain carries TRBV9 and TRBJ1-2; no clear D gene. Trimming shortened V by 3 bases and J by 8 bases, and 17 bases separated the two germline ends. Germline V gene sequence: CDR1 SGDLS, CDR2 YYNGEE. This CDR3 is built from 14 residues. The CDR3 DNA sequence: TGTGCCAGCAGCGCGTTCCGGCGGCCTGGAGGCTACACCTTC. Its translation: CASSAFRRPGGYTF.

A few counts support this clonotype. The CDR3 here is CAISEDFYEQYF. The CDR3 nucleotides read TGTGCCATCAGTGAGGACTTCTACGAGCAGTACTTC. The J gene is TRBJ2-7, the V gene TRBV10-3; D unresolved. The CDR3 has 12 amino acids. The germline V gene has CDR1 ENHRY and CDR2 SYGVKD. Trimming stripped 2 bases from V and 3 bases from J, with 5 bases between.

This clonotype was counted many times. V gene TRBV4-3 combines with J gene TRBJ2-7; D is ambiguous. Germline V lookup: CDR1 LGHNA, CDR2 YSLEER. CDR3 size: 15 residues. With 0 bases removed from V and 0 bases from J, the gap between germline ends came to 9 bases. The CDR3 loop is CASSQDPTSSYEQYF. The CDR3 region has the DNA TGCGCCAGCAGCCAAGATCCCACAAGCTCCTACGAGCAGTACTTC.

J is TRBJ1-1 and V is TRBV20-1, with D unresolved. Germline CDR1 and CDR2: DFQATT and SNEGSKA (reference sequence). V lost 6 bases to trimming and J lost 2 bases, with 10 bases between them. The length of the CDR3 is 12 residues. The CDR3 DNA reads as TGCAGTGCAGGGATGGGTAACACTGAAGCTTTCTTT. This translates into CSAGMGNTEAFF.

This CDR3 is CASSRTLESSYEQYF. The CDR3 DNA follows: TGCGCCAGCAGCCGGACCTTAGAAAGTTCCTACGAGCAGTACTTC. V gene TRBV4-1 combines with J gene TRBJ2-7; no reliable D call. Germline CDR1 MGHRA, CDR2 YSYEKL. The CDR3 is made up of 15 amino acids. V dropped 4 bases and J dropped 1 base, with 14 bases sitting between them.

This clonotype was counted a few times. The chain uses TRBV29-1 and TRBJ2-3; D gene ambiguous. From germline, CDR1 is SQVTM and CDR2 ANQGSEA. The CDR3 contains 14 residues. Trimming pared 4 bases from V and 0 bases from J, leaving 11 bases between. Here the CDR3 reads CSVVPYLSTDTQYF. The DNA of the CDR3 is TGCAGCGTTGTCCCATACCTTAGCACAGATACGCAGTATTTT.

The V gene is TRBV6-5, the J gene TRBJ2-3; 7 bases map to TRBD2. Germline V gene lookup returns CDR1 MNHEY and CDR2 SVGAGI. The CDR3 length is 17 residues. V shed 2 bases, J shed 0 bases, and the junction held 8 bases outside the gene matches. DNA for the CDR3: TGTGCCAGCAGTTACAGGGTACTAGCGACAAGCACAGATACGCAGTATTTT. Amino acid sequence: CASSYRVLATSTDTQYF.

The chain uses TRBV28 and TRBJ1-1; a weak D match, TRBD1 (6 bases). This CDR3 has 17 amino acids. Trimming took off 6 bases at V and 2 bases at J, with 22 bases between the two ends. Per germline, CDR1 MDHEN and CDR2 SYDVKM. As DNA, the CDR3 is TGTGCCAGCAGCCCTGGCGGTGGGGGGCGAGGTAACACTGAAGCTTTCTTT. Encoded protein: CASSPGGGGRGNTEAFF.